Described below is a single T cell receptor beta chain sequence and its context. Profiling relied on immunoSEQ multiplex PCR, and the TCRdb table lists in-frame clones only, not all of them. The sample carries about 2.1 million clones, over 85% recorded once. CD8 cells classed as naive were CD45RO-negative and positively selected for CCR7, excluding terminally differentiated effector memory CD45RA+ cells. The CDR3 loop spans 14 amino acids. Trimming removed 2 bases at V and 3 bases at J, with 10 bases between. Germline-derived CDR1 and CDR2 are MNHEY and SMNVEV (reference sequence). The data belong to a study of shared clonotypes between healthy human individuals.

This chain uses TRBV27 with TRBJ1-2; possible D gene TRBD1, 5 bases. The sample consisted of naive CD8+ T cells from PBMCs. This receptor was identified in a man younger than 35 in good health. Some clones in this sample may be carry-over from other donors' samples. The chain's CDR3 is CASSLRGADYGYTF. The CDR3, as DNA: TGTGCCAGCAGTTTACGAGGGGCAGACTATGGCTACACCTTC.